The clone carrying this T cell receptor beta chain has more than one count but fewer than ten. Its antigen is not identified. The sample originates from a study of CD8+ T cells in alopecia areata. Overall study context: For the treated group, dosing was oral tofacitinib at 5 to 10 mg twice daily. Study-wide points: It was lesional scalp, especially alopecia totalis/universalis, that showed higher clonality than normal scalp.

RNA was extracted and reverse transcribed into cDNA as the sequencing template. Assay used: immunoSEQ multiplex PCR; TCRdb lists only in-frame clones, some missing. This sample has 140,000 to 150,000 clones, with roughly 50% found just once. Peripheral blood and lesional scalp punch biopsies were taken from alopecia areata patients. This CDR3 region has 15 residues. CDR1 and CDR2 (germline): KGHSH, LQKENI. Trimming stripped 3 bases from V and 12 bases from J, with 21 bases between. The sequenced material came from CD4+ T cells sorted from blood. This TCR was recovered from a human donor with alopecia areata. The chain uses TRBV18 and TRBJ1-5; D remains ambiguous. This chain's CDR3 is CASSPTPTGVSGQHF. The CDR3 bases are TGTGCCAGCTCACCCACTCCTACCGGTGTGAGTGGCCAGCATTTT. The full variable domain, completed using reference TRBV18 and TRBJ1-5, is NAGVMQNPRHLVRRRGQEARLRCSPMKGHSHVYWYRQLPEEGLKFMVYLQKENIIDESGMPKERFSAEFPKEGPSILRIQQVVRGDSAAYFCASSPTPTGVSGQHFGDGTRLSIL.